This entry concerns a single T cell receptor (beta chain). The sample is drawn from a study of T cell responses to AZD1222 COVID-19 vaccine. Sequencing was performed with immunoSEQ multiplex PCR; in TCRdb, only in-frame clones are kept and a portion is missing. The repertoire has 170,000 or so clones, 90% of them found once; the top ten carry approximately 3%. This sample comprised peripheral blood, obtained on day 0 of AZD1222 vaccination. This clonotype was obtained from an adult in good health.

The CDR3 DNA follows: TGTGCCATCAGCCCCGGGGCCGGCGGGGAGCTGTTTTTT. Residues: CAISPGAGGELFF. J is TRBJ2-2 and V is TRBV10-3; D possibly matches TRBD1 or TRBD2 (5 bases each). Trimming stripped 6 bases from V and 7 bases from J, with 12 bases between. The CDR3 is 13 residues long. Germline values: CDR1 ENHRY, CDR2 SYGVKD.